These T cell receptor beta chains were read from a single sample in a study of cytomegalovirus exposure and HLA in healthy donors. Generated by immunoSEQ multiplex PCR, the TCRdb table keeps only in-frame clones and is missing some. The sample lists tens of thousands of clones, 60% to 85% occurring once. What was sequenced was PBMCs. Every receptor here comes from a man aged 35 to 55 in good health and CMV-seronegative. Both conserved end residues are part of each CDR3. D genes are given only for firm matches. Size is stated for part of the rows, as once, few or many counts, or as a class when the clone is expanded.

d_call clone_size j_call v_call cdr3_aa cdr3_nt
. . TRBJ1-5 TRBV21-1 CASSKKETAYSNQPQHF TGTGCCAGCAGCAAGAAAGAGACAGCATATAGCAATCAGCCCCAGCATTTT
. . TRBJ1-2 TRBV7-9 CASSSGTTNYGYTF TGTGCCAGCAGTTCCGGGACAACAAACTATGGCTACACCTTC
. . TRBJ2-5 TRBV2 CASDREETQYF TGTGCCAGCGATCGGGAAGAGACCCAGTACTTC
. . TRBJ2-1 TRBV7-9 CASSADYHEQFF TGTGCCAGCAGCGCGGACTACCATGAGCAGTTCTTC
. few TRBJ2-5 TRBV19 CASSIGVSARETQYF TGTGCCAGTAGTATAGGAGTCTCCGCTCGAGAGACCCAGTACTTC
TRBD2 . TRBJ2-1 TRBV7-9 CSSSLTGTSVKSSYNEQFF TGTTCCAGCAGCTTAACCGGGACTAGCGTCAAGAGCTCCTACAATGAGCAGTTCTTC
TRBD2 . TRBJ2-7 TRBV18 CASSPEAGEQYF TGTGCCAGCTCACCCGAAGCGGGAGAGCAGTACTTC
. . TRBJ1-1 TRBV19 CASSMQNTETEAFF TGTGCCAGTAGTATGCAGAACACGGAGACTGAAGCTTTCTTT
. few TRBJ1-4 TRBV18 CASSLSKEIGDEKLFF TGTGCCAGCTCCCTTTCTAAGGAGATCGGGGATGAAAAACTGTTTTTT
TRBD1 . TRBJ1-5 TRBV6-1 CASSAGGSNQPQHF TGTGCCAGCAGTGCAGGGGGCAGCAATCAGCCCCAGCATTTT
. few TRBJ2-2 TRBV5-1 CASSESTSTGELFF TGCGCCAGCAGCGAAAGCACTAGCACCGGGGAGCTGTTTTTT
. . TRBJ1-5 TRBV18 CASSTLGGSNQPQHF TGTGCCAGCTCGACCCTCGGGGGTAGCAATCAGCCCCAGCATTTT
. . TRBJ2-2 TRBV10-3 CAISNSGTSNTGELFF TGTGCCATCAGTAACTCCGGGACATCGAACACCGGGGAGCTGTTTTTT
. . TRBJ2-2 TRBV7-3 CASSLSFGRELFF TGTGCCAGCAGCTTAAGTTTCGGTCGGGAGCTGTTTTTT
. . TRBJ1-2 TRBV2 CASKQRGRGVYGYTF TGTGCCAGCAAACAACGGGGGAGAGGGGTCTATGGCTACACCTTC
. . TRBJ1-2 TRBV5-6 CASSLQGFGYTF TGTGCCAGCAGCTTACAGGGTTTTGGCTACACCTTC